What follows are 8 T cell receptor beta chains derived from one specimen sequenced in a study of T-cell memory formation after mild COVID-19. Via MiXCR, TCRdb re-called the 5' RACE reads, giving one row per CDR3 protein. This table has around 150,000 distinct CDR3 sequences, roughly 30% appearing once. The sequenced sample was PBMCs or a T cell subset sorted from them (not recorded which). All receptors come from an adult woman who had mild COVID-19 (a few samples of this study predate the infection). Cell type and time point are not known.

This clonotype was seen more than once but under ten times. CDR3: CASSLGAPGLLAGEQYF. CDR3 sequence (DNA): TGTGCCAGCAGCTTAGGAGCACCGGGACTACTAGCAGGCGAGCAGTACTTC. The chain uses TRBV7-2 and TRBJ2-7; 7 bases align to TRBD2. Trimming at V came to 1 base and at J to 6 bases, leaving 15 bases not matched to a gene. Germline V gives CDR1 SGHTA, CDR2 FQGNSA. The CDR3 has 17 residues.

The CDR3 spells CASSYGRAAGGYEQYF. The CDR3 nucleotides are TGTGCCAGCAGTTACGGGCGAGCTGCGGGAGGTTACGAGCAGTACTTC. The chain employs TRBV6-5 and TRBJ2-7, with 8 bases lining up with TRBD2. Germline V gene data show CDR1 as MNHEY and CDR2 as SVGAGI. The CDR3 covers 16 residues. V dropped 2 bases and J dropped 4; count of bases not matched to a gene: 10.

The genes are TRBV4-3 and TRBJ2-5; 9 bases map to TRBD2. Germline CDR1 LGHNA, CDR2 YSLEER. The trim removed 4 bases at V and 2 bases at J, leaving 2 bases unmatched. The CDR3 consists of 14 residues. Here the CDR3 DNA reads TGCGCCAGCAGCCGCGGACTAGCGCAAGAGACCCAGTACTTC. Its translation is CASSRGLAQETQYF.

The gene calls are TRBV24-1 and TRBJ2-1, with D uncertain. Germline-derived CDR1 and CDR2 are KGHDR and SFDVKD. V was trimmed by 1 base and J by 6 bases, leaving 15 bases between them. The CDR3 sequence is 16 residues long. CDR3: CATSDLVSETGNEQFF. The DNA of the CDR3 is TGTGCCACCAGTGATTTAGTAAGCGAGACGGGCAATGAGCAGTTCTTC.

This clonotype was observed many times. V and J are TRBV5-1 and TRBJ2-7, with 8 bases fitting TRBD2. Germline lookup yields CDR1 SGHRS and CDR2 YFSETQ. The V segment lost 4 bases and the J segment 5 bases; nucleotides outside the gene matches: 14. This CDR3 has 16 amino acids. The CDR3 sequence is CASSPVAAGDYDEQYF. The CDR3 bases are TGCGCCAGCAGCCCTGTTGCAGCGGGAGACTACGACGAGCAGTACTTC.

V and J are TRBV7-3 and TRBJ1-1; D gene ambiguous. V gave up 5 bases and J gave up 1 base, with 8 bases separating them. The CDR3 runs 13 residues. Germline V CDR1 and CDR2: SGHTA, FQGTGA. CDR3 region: CASSERGNTEAFF. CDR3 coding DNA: TGTGCCAGCAGCGAACGGGGGAACACTGAAGCTTTCTTT.

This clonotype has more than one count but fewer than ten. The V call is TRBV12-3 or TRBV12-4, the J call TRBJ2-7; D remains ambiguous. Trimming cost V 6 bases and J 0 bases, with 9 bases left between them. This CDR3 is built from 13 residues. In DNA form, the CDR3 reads TGTGCCAGCAGGCCCCCAGACTCCTACGAGCAGTACTTC. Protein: CASRPPDSYEQYF.

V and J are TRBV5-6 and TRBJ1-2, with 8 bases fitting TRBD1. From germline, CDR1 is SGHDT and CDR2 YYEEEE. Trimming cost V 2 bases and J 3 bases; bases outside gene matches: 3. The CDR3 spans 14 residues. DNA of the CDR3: TGTGCCAGCAGCTTACAGGGGGTGGACTATGGCTACACCTTC. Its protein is CASSLQGVDYGYTF.